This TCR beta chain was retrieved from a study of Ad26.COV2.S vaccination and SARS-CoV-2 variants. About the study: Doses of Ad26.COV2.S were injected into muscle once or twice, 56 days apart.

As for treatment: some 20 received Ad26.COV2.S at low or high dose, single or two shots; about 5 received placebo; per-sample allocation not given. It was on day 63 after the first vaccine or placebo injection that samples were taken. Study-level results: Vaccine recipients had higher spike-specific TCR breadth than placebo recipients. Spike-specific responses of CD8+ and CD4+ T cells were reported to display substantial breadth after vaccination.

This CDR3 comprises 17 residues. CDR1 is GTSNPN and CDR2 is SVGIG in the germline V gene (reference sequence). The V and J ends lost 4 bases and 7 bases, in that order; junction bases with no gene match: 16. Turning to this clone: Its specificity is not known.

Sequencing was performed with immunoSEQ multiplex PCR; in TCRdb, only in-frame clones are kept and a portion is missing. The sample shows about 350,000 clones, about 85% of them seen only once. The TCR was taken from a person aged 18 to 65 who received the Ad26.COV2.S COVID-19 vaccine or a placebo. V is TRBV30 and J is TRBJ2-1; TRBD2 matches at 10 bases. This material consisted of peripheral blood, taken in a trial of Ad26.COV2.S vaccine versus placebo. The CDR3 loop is CAWNSRGQAGGPNEQFF. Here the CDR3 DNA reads TGTGCCTGGAACTCCCGGGGGCAAGCGGGAGGGCCGAATGAGCAGTTCTTC.